What follows are 19 T cell receptor beta chains derived from one specimen sequenced in a study of response to subunit inactivated influenza vaccine. Each CDR3 protein gets one entry after TCRdb re-called the RT-PCR reads with MiXCR. This table has 530,000 or so distinct CDR3 sequences, roughly 25% appearing once. Here the sequenced sample was CD4+ T cells sorted from PBMCs, taken approximately 5 days after vaccination. The receptors were gathered from a man aged 45-65 years who received an inactivated influenza vaccine.

The chain employs TRBV4-3 and TRBJ2-3; no clear D gene. This CDR3 spans 15 amino acids. With 0 bases removed from V and 0 bases from J, the gap between germline ends came to 7 bases. Germline V lookup: CDR1 LGHNA, CDR2 YSLEER. The CDR3 bases are TGCGCCAGCAGCCAAGACTATGGGAGCACAGATACGCAGTATTTT. Protein sequence: CASSQDYGSTDTQYF.

This clonotype was counted many times. This chain links TRBV4-2 with TRBJ2-1; TRBD2 matches at 8 bases. The CDR3 is 15 amino acids. V was clipped by 4 bases and J by 8 bases; unmatched bases: 10. Germline V gene data show CDR1 as LGHNA and CDR2 as YNFKEQ. The CDR3 DNA follows: TGTGCCAGCAGCCTACTTCCGGGGGGGACCGATGAGCAGTTCTTC. Its protein is CASSLLPGGTDEQFF.

This chain joins TRBV5-1 and TRBJ1-6; D unclear. CDR3 length: 15 residues. Germline-derived CDR1 and CDR2 are SGHRS and YFSETQ. V dropped 4 bases and J dropped 9 bases, with 17 bases sitting between them. The CDR3 region is CASSTSEGWSSPLHF. The CDR3 DNA follows: TGCGCCAGCAGCACCTCGGAAGGGTGGAGTTCACCCCTCCACTTT.

In its sample, this clonotype was seen a few times. The chain carries TRBV10-3 and TRBJ2-3, with D possibly matching TRBD2 (5 bases). CDR1 is ENHRY and CDR2 is SYGVKD in the germline V gene. The CDR3 runs to 12 residues. The germline V and J ends were trimmed by 0 bases and 7 bases, with 5 bases remaining between them. The chain's CDR3 is CAISESTNTQYF. The CDR3 DNA reads TGTGCCATCAGTGAGTCGACTAATACGCAGTATTTT.

This clonotype was recorded a few times. J is TRBJ2-1 and V is TRBV4-2; 12 bases fit TRBD2. The J segment lost 1 base and the V segment lost 3 bases, leaving 4 bases of the junction unmatched. The CDR3 is 17 amino acids. Germline CDR1 reads LGHNA; CDR2 reads YNFKEQ. CDR3 sequence reads: CASSHGTSGGSYNEQFF. CDR3 coding DNA: TGTGCCAGCAGCCACGGAACTAGCGGGGGGTCCTACAATGAGCAGTTCTTC.

The chain has TRBV29-1 and TRBJ2-2; D not resolved. Trimming shortened V by 4 bases and J by 10 bases, and 10 bases separated the two germline ends. The CDR3 runs to 11 residues. Germline assignment: CDR1 SQVTM and CDR2 ANQGSEA. The CDR3 region has the DNA TGCAGCGTTGTAAATATGGAGGAGCTGTTTTTT. Amino acid sequence: CSVVNMEELFF.

Only one count was recorded for this clonotype. This sequence joins TRBV19 and TRBJ2-3; D remains unclear. Trimming took off 4 bases at V and 6 bases at J, with 14 bases between the two ends. Looked up from germline, CDR1 is LNHDA and CDR2 is SQIVND (reference sequence). The CDR3 spans 14 residues. The CDR3 DNA reads TGTGCCAGTAGTAAGACGGGCGCCCTGGATACGCAGTATTTT. Its protein is CASSKTGALDTQYF.

This clonotype was recorded a few times. V and J are TRBV29-1 and TRBJ2-3; D could derive from TRBD1 or TRBD2 (6 bases each). Looked up from germline, CDR1 is SQVTM and CDR2 is ANQGSEA. V was pared by 7 bases and J by 6 bases, with 20 bases between. The CDR3 has 14 amino acids. This CDR3 reads CSDLGLGAWDTQYF. For the CDR3, the DNA is TGCAGCGACTTGGGACTGGGGGCATGGGATACGCAGTATTTT.

The chain couples TRBV28 to TRBJ1-5, with D hard to call. This CDR3 has 13 residues. CDR1 MDHEN and CDR2 SYDVKM come from the germline V gene. Trimming cost V 7 bases and J 3 bases, with 10 bases left between them. CDR3 DNA sequence: TGTGCCAGCAACAGTGCGTCCAATCAGCCCCAGCATTTT. Its translation is CASNSASNQPQHF. Supplemented by reference TRBV28 and TRBJ1-5, the full variable domain reads DVKVTQSSRYLVKRTGEKVFLECVQDMDHENMFWYRQDPGLGLRLIYFSYDVKMKEKGDIPEGYSVSREKKERFSLILESASTNQTSMYLCASNSASNQPQHFGDGTRLSIL.

CDR3 region: CASSQDRSTTDTQYF. The CDR3 DNA follows: TGTGCCAGCAGCCAAGACAGGTCCACCACAGATACGCAGTATTTT. The chain uses TRBV4-2 and TRBJ2-3, with no clear D. The V end lost 0 bases, the J end lost 2 bases, and 9 bases lay between the germline ends. Germline V gene sequence: CDR1 LGHNA, CDR2 YNFKEQ. The CDR3 is made up of 15 amino acids.

The chain is built from TRBV29-1 and TRBJ2-7; the match to TRBD1 covers 7 bases. V shed 3 bases and J 4 bases; nucleotides not matched to a gene: 9. The CDR3 extends over 14 amino acids. Germline V lookup: CDR1 SQVTM, CDR2 ANQGSEA. CDR3 amino acids: CSVDRQGGGYEQYF. CDR3 nucleotides: TGCAGCGTTGACCGACAGGGTGGGGGTTACGAGCAGTACTTC.

V gene TRBV7-6 combines with J gene TRBJ2-7, with D tentatively TRBD2 (5 bases). From germline, CDR1 is SGHVS and CDR2 FNYEAQ. This CDR3 spans 14 amino acids. The germline V and J ends were trimmed by 6 bases and 7 bases, with 19 bases remaining between them. The CDR3 is CASSSRRLSEEQYF. The CDR3 DNA is TGTGCCAGCAGTTCCCGGAGGTTATCGGAAGAGCAGTACTTC.

This clonotype was detected only a few times. This chain links TRBV7-2 with TRBJ2-2; no reliable D call. The CDR3 contains 15 residues. V lost 3 bases and J lost 2, with 10 bases in between. From germline, CDR1 is SGHTA and CDR2 FQGNSA. This chain's CDR3 is CASSFSTLNTGELFF. In nucleotides, the CDR3 is TGTGCCAGCAGCTTTTCAACACTTAACACCGGGGAGCTGTTTTTT.

The rearrangement links TRBV7-9 to TRBJ1-2; TRBD1 might be the D (6 bases). V lost 5 bases and J lost 7, with 17 bases in between. The germline V gene has CDR1 SEHNR and CDR2 FQNEAQ (reference sequence). The CDR3 consists of 14 residues. Here the CDR3 DNA reads TGTGCCAGCAGCCCAACTGGGGGCGCAGGTGGCTACACCTTC. It yields the protein CASSPTGGAGGYTF. Combining the CDR3 with reference TRBV7-9 and TRBJ1-2 gives the whole variable domain DTGVSQNPRHKITKRGQNVTFRCDPISEHNRLYWYRQTLGQGPEFLTYFQNEAQLEKSRLLSDRFSAERPKGSFSTLEIQRTEQGDSAMYLCASSPTGGAGGYTFGSGTRLTVV.

The chain combines TRBV12-3 or TRBV12-4 with TRBJ2-5; 8 bases align to TRBD2. J lost 1 base, V lost 6 bases, and 4 bases had no gene match. The length of the CDR3 is 14 residues. This chain's CDR3 is CASRGSGAQETQYF. In nucleotides, the CDR3 is TGTGCCAGCAGGGGTAGCGGGGCCCAAGAGACCCAGTACTTC.

This clonotype was picked up a small number of times. The V call is TRBV7-2, the J call TRBJ2-1; TRBD1 matches at 7 bases. CDR1 and CDR2 (germline): SGHTA, FQGNSA. The length of the CDR3 is 13 residues. J lost 8 bases, V lost 5 bases, and 6 bases had no gene match. In DNA, the CDR3 is TGTGCCAGCAGCGTCGACAGGGAACATGAGCAGTTCTTC. As protein: CASSVDREHEQFF.

The J gene is TRBJ2-6, the V gene TRBV5-1; TRBD1 matches at 8 bases. The CDR3 covers 18 residues. CDR1 is SGHRS, CDR2 YFSETQ, per germline. V lost 4 bases, J lost 0 bases, and 9 bases stayed unmatched. The CDR3, as DNA: TGCGCCAGCAGCAGACGGACAGGGACTTTCTCTGGGGCCAACGTCCTGACTTTC. Protein: CASSRRTGTFSGANVLTF.

This clonotype was picked up a small number of times. The chain uses TRBV12-3 or TRBV12-4 and TRBJ2-1, with 11 nucleotides matching TRBD2. After removal of 7 bases from V and 8 bases from J, the junction contained 7 bases not matched to a gene. The CDR3 covers 14 residues. The chain's CDR3 is CASTPGLAADEQFF. The DNA of the CDR3 is TGTGCCAGCACCCCGGGACTAGCGGCGGATGAGCAGTTCTTC.

The V and J genes are TRBV20-1 and TRBJ2-3; 13 positions agree with TRBD2. The J segment lost 2 bases and the V segment lost 0 bases, leaving 2 bases of the junction unmatched. Germline CDR1 is DFQATT and CDR2 is SNEGSKA (reference sequence). This CDR3 comprises 16 residues. Written as DNA, the CDR3 is TGCAGTGCTAGAGAAGGACTAGCGGGAGACACAGATACGCAGTATTTT. Protein sequence: CSAREGLAGDTDTQYF.